This T cell receptor (beta chain) was documented in a study of ipilimumab plus nivolumab after autologous stem cell transplantation. Here immunoSEQ multiplex PCR was the method, and the copy in TCRdb shows in-frame clones only, minus some. The data show 20,000 to 25,000 clones, around 74% seen once. Patients got ipilimumab 1 mg/kg beginning 14 to 28 days post-transplant. The CDR3 extends over 18 amino acids. Looked up from germline, CDR1 is SGHRS and CDR2 is YFSETQ. V was shortened by 3 bases and J by 5 bases, with 25 bases between the two germline ends. The V and J genes are TRBV5-1 and TRBJ2-3, with TRBD2 as a possible D gene (6 bases). The sequencing here drew on PBMCs, taken in a trial of ipilimumab plus nivolumab as post-transplant consolidation. The origin of this receptor is a male donor with diffuse large B-cell lymphoma. The CDR3 sequence: CASSWGVTGIPIEDTQYF. CDR3 bases: TGCGCCAGCAGCTGGGGGGTGACGGGGATCCCTATTGAAGATACGCAGTATTTT.